This T cell receptor beta chain was documented in a study of T cells in Graves' hyperthyroidism and ophthalmopathy. V gave up 7 bases and J gave up 8 bases; unmatched junction bases: 8. The germline V gene encodes CDR1 DFQATT and CDR2 SNEGSKA (reference sequence). The length of the CDR3 is 12 residues. Authors of the study amplified TCR beta CDR3 regions from RNA transcripts. HTBI primers were employed in a first-round RT-PCR of the TCR CDR3. One entry per CDR3 protein results from TCRdb running MiXCR on the multiplex PCR reads. The sample includes 400,000 to 500,000 distinct CDR3 sequences, about 15% of them seen just once. This clonotype was counted many times.

This sequence joins TRBV20-1 and TRBJ2-3; 8 bases agree with TRBD2. Sample: blood. This sequence was found in a man aged 18 to 29 with Graves' ophthalmopathy. The CDR3 spells CSVLTSAATQYF. In DNA, the CDR3 is TGCAGTGTATTGACTAGCGCCGCTACGCAGTATTTT.